Below are 28 T cell receptor beta chains sequenced from a single sample in a study of T cell responses to AZD1222 COVID-19 vaccine. Repertoires were generated with immunoSEQ multiplex PCR, while TCRdb's copy carries only in-frame clones and drops some. Here the sample spans some 140,000 clones, around 90% being singletons. Specimen: peripheral blood, collected on day 0 of AZD1222 vaccination. These receptors were collected from an adult in good health.

V gene TRBV10-3 combines with J gene TRBJ1-1; TRBD1 matches 9 bases. Trimming cost V 6 bases and J 5 bases; bases outside gene matches: 7. From germline, CDR1 is ENHRY and CDR2 SYGVKD. The CDR3 extends over 14 amino acids. The CDR3 is CAIRRTGDDTEAFF. In nucleotides, the CDR3 is TGTGCCATCAGACGGACAGGGGATGATACTGAAGCTTTCTTT.

The CDR3, as DNA: TGTGCCAGCAGTGAAGAGACAGGTTCGCGGACAGATACGCAGTATTTT. It is translated as CASSEETGSRTDTQYF. The chain carries TRBV6-1 and TRBJ2-3; D is possibly TRBD1 (6 bases). Germline assignment: CDR1 MNHNS and CDR2 SASEGT. The CDR3 is 16 amino acids. Trimming took off 1 base at V and 3 bases at J, with 14 bases between the two ends.

V and J are TRBV3-1 (or the pseudogene TRBV3-2) and TRBJ2-7, with D perhaps assigned TRBD1 or TRBD2 (5 bases each). The CDR3 loop spans 16 amino acids. The germline CDR1 and CDR2 sequences are LGHDT and YNNKEL (reference sequence). V lost 0 bases and J 1 base, leaving 13 bases between the germline ends. This CDR3 is CASSQDTGTVSYEQYF. CDR3 nucleotide sequence: TGTGCCAGCAGCCAAGACACCGGGACGGTTTCCTACGAGCAGTACTTC.

This chain uses TRBV13 with TRBJ2-5, with D possibly being TRBD1 or TRBD2 (7 bases each). The CDR3 extends over 15 amino acids. The V gene lost 0 bases and the J gene lost 6 bases, with 14 bases spanning the gap. Germline-derived CDR1 and CDR2 are PRHDT and FYEKMQ (reference sequence). In DNA form, the CDR3 reads TGTGCCAGCAGCTTAGGCCGAGGGAGGGGGCAGACCCAGTACTTC. Translating gives CASSLGRGRGQTQYF.

V and J are TRBV6-5 and TRBJ1-1; D gene uncertain. The CDR3 contains 15 residues. Trimming took off 2 bases at V and 0 bases at J, with 10 bases between the two ends. Germline assignment: CDR1 MNHEY and CDR2 SVGAGI. CDR3 nucleotides: TGTGCCAGCAGTTACAGGGCAGCTATGAACACTGAAGCTTTCTTT. Translating it yields CASSYRAAMNTEAFF.

The J gene is TRBJ2-5, the V gene TRBV5-1; weak D call: TRBD2 (5 bases). The germline V gene has CDR1 SGHRS and CDR2 YFSETQ. With 0 bases removed from V and 5 bases from J, the gap between germline ends came to 14 bases. CDR3 length equals 15 residues. The CDR3 protein is CASSLVGGRLETQYF. In nucleotides, the CDR3 is TGCGCCAGCAGCTTGGTCGGCGGGCGCTTGGAGACCCAGTACTTC.

The J gene is TRBJ2-7, the V gene TRBV7-9; no clear D. Deletions cut 1 base from V and 7 bases from J, with 8 bases between. This CDR3 region has 12 residues. CDR1 is SEHNR, CDR2 FQNEAQ, per germline (reference sequence). CDR3 sequence reads: CASSLVVAEQYF. The CDR3 nucleotides are TGTGCCAGCAGCTTAGTCGTGGCGGAGCAGTACTTC.

The chain employs TRBV11-3 and TRBJ2-3; D is unclear. Germline V gene lookup returns CDR1 SGHNT and CDR2 YENEEA. The CDR3 contains 16 residues. V dropped 3 bases and J dropped 2 bases, with 15 bases sitting between them. The CDR3 DNA is TGTGCCAGCAGCTTGGCCCCTGGGCGGTACACAGATACGCAGTATTTT. Its translation: CASSLAPGRYTDTQYF.

V gene TRBV5-4 combines with J gene TRBJ1-3; unclear D gene. Germline values: CDR1 SGHNT, CDR2 YYREEE (reference sequence). Deletions cut 2 bases from V and 4 bases from J, with 10 bases between. The CDR3 contains 14 residues. The CDR3 loop is CASSLRGNGNTIYF. The CDR3 DNA reads as TGTGCCAGCAGCTTACGGGGAAACGGAAACACCATATATTTT. The full variable domain, in which reference TRBV5-4 and TRBJ1-3 provide the parts outside the CDR3, is ETGVTQSPTHLIKTRGQQVTLRCSSQSGHNTVSWYQQALGQGPQFIFQYYREEENGRGNFPPRFSGLQFPNYSSELNVNALELDDSALYLCASSLRGNGNTIYFGEGSWLTVV.

The rearrangement uses TRBV5-8 and TRBJ2-6; tentatively, D is TRBD1 (6 bases). CDR3 length: 15 amino acids. Between the trimmed V and J ends, which lost 0 bases and 2 bases, there was a span of 6 bases. Germline loops: CDR1 SGHTS, CDR2 YDEGEE. The chain's CDR3 is CASSLGGPGANVLTF. CDR3 coding DNA: TGTGCCAGCAGCTTGGGGGGGCCTGGGGCCAACGTCCTGACTTTC.

The chain uses TRBV6-5 and TRBJ2-7; 11 nucleotides align to TRBD1. Per the germline V gene, CDR1 is MNHEY and CDR2 is SVGAGI. The CDR3 spans 14 residues. J lost 6 bases, V lost 4 bases, and 5 bases had no gene match. DNA of the CDR3: TGTGCCAGCAGTTCCGGGACAGGGGGGCTCGAGCAGTACTTC. Translation: CASSSGTGGLEQYF.

The V call is TRBV29-1, the J call TRBJ1-1, with TRBD1 matching 7 bases. Germline V lookup: CDR1 SQVTM, CDR2 ANQGSEA. The V and J ends lost 5 bases and 5 bases, in that order; junction bases with no gene match: 14. The CDR3 spans 15 residues. The CDR3 coding sequence is TGCAGCGTTTTGACAGGGTCTATCGTGGGGACTGAAGCTTTCTTT. Protein product: CSVLTGSIVGTEAFF.

The rearrangement uses TRBV10-3 and TRBJ2-7; D gene ambiguous. The germline gives CDR1 ENHRY, CDR2 SYGVKD. This CDR3 is built from 15 residues. V lost 0 bases and J lost 3, with 12 bases in between. CDR3 amino acids: CAISESRVEVYEQYF. For the CDR3, the DNA is TGTGCCATCAGTGAGTCTAGGGTAGAAGTCTACGAGCAGTACTTC.

The chain carries TRBV7-9 and TRBJ1-3, with no clear D. Between the trimmed V and J ends, which lost 8 bases and 5 bases, there was a span of 7 bases. CDR1 SEHNR and CDR2 FQNEAQ come from the germline V gene (reference sequence). The CDR3 has 11 residues. The CDR3 sequence: CASDSRNTIYF. In nucleotides, the CDR3 is TGTGCCAGCGATTCGAGAAACACCATATATTTT.

CDR3 amino acids: CTSSQQRMNYGYTF. CDR3 nucleotides: TGCACCAGCAGCCAACAGAGGATGAACTATGGCTACACCTTC. V is TRBV1 and J is TRBJ1-2. TRBV1 is deemed a pseudogene. The CDR3 loop spans 14 amino acids.

This clone was seen just once. The chain recombines TRBV7-9 with TRBJ1-5, with D maybe TRBD1 (5 bases). The length of the CDR3 is 16 residues. The ends were cut back, 4 bases at V and 4 bases at J, with 17 bases in the middle. Germline values: CDR1 SEHNR, CDR2 FQNEAQ (reference sequence). The DNA for the CDR3 is TGTGCCAGCAGCTCGACCGGGGCCCCTCTTAATCAGCCCCAGCATTTT. It codes for CASSSTGAPLNQPQHF.

CDR3 nucleotide sequence: TGTGCCAGTAGTGCGGGACAGGTCTCCTACGAGCAGTACTTC. This sequence encodes CASSAGQVSYEQYF. This chain joins TRBV19 and TRBJ2-7, with TRBD1 matching over 8 bases. The germline V gene encodes CDR1 LNHDA and CDR2 SQIVND (reference sequence). The CDR3 is 14 residues long. Losses at the gene ends were 5 bases for V and 0 bases for J; bases not matched to a gene: 3.

The rearrangement links TRBV27 to TRBJ2-2; 9 bases align to TRBD1. CDR1 is MNHEY and CDR2 is SMNVEV in the germline V gene (reference sequence). The length of the CDR3 is 14 residues. Trimming took 6 bases from V and 6 from J; bases not matched to a gene: 5. CDR3 protein: CASRGQGYAGELFF. CDR3 bases: TGTGCCAGCAGGGGACAGGGATATGCCGGGGAGCTGTTTTTT.

V is TRBV5-1 and J is TRBJ2-7; D may correspond to TRBD1 or TRBD2 (5 bases each). Trimming took off 0 bases at V and 7 bases at J, with 14 bases between the two ends. Germline V CDR1 and CDR2: SGHRS, YFSETQ. The CDR3 is 14 residues long. CDR3 coding DNA: TGCGCCAGCAGCTTGGTTGCAGGGCGGAGGGAGCAGTACTTC. This sequence encodes CASSLVAGRREQYF.

This chain connects TRBV9 to TRBJ1-4; D is possibly TRBD1 (5 bases). Deletions cut 4 bases from V and 7 bases from J, with 11 bases between. The CDR3 extends over 13 amino acids. CDR1 and CDR2 (germline): SGDLS, YYNGEE. CDR3 protein: CASSPRGSEKLFF. As DNA, the CDR3 is TGTGCCAGCAGCCCGAGGGGATCTGAAAAACTGTTTTTT.

The chain links TRBV11-2 to TRBJ2-7; D may be TRBD2 (6 bases). CDR1 and CDR2 (germline): SGHAT, FQNNGV. The CDR3 contains 15 residues. Trimming removed 5 bases at V and 1 base at J, with 15 bases between. In DNA, the CDR3 is TGTGCCAGCAGCCCCGGGCCTAGCGCTTCCTACGAGCAGTACTTC. Protein product: CASSPGPSASYEQYF.

This sequence joins TRBV5-1 and TRBJ1-4; 12 bases map to TRBD1. The CDR3 covers 17 residues. In germline, CDR1 is SGHRS, CDR2 YFSETQ. The ends lost 3 bases at V and 3 bases at J; junction bases unmatched: 6. CDR3 nucleotides: TGCGCCAGCAGCTGGGGGGACAGGGGGCTGGCTAATGAAAAACTGTTTTTT. Translated, it gives CASSWGDRGLANEKLFF.

This clone appeared a few times. The rearrangement joins TRBV9 to TRBJ1-2, with D tentatively TRBD1 (5 bases). In germline, CDR1 is SGDLS, CDR2 YYNGEE. The CDR3 loop spans 13 amino acids. V was clipped by 2 bases and J by 6 bases, with 11 bases between them. The CDR3 loop is CASSVGQVDGYTF. CDR3 coding DNA: TGTGCCAGCAGCGTGGGGCAGGTTGATGGCTACACCTTC. Supplemented by reference TRBV9 and TRBJ1-2, the full variable domain reads DSGVTQTPKHLITATGQRVTLRCSPRSGDLSVYWYQQSLDQGLQFLIQYYNGEERAKGNILERFSAQQFPDLHSELNLSSLELGDSALYFCASSVGQVDGYTFGSGTRLTVV.

The V and J genes are TRBV19 and TRBJ2-1; 9 bases are shared with TRBD2. V lost 1 base, J lost 0 bases, and 7 bases stayed unmatched. Germline loops: CDR1 LNHDA, CDR2 SQIVND (reference sequence). This CDR3 is built from 18 residues. CDR3 sequence: CASSIAIAGAGSYNEQFF. DNA of the CDR3: TGTGCCAGTAGTATAGCCATAGCGGGAGCGGGCTCCTACAATGAGCAGTTCTTC.

This clone has only one observation. V and J are TRBV5-6 and TRBJ1-5; 8 bases map to TRBD1. The CDR3 covers 16 residues. Per germline, CDR1 SGHDT and CDR2 YYEEEE. V lost 2 bases to trimming and J lost 3 bases; unmatched junction nucleotides: 7. CDR3 amino acids: CASSFKTGVDNQPQHF. The CDR3, as DNA: TGTGCCAGCAGCTTCAAGACAGGGGTAGACAATCAGCCCCAGCATTTT. Based on the CDR3 plus reference TRBV5-6 and TRBJ1-5, the full variable domain is DAGVTQSPTHLIKTRGQQVTLRCSPKSGHDTVSWYQQALGQGPQFIFQYYEEEERQRGNFPDRFSGHQFPNYSSELNVNALLLGDSALYLCASSFKTGVDNQPQHFGDGTRLSIL.

J is TRBJ2-5 and V is TRBV30; weak D call: TRBD1 (7 bases). Trimming took 0 bases from V and 5 from J, leaving 22 bases between them. This CDR3 spans 17 amino acids. Germline-derived CDR1 and CDR2 are GTSNPN and SVGIG (reference sequence). DNA for the CDR3: TGTGCCTGGAGTGTAGGGAGGACAGGCACTGCCGGGGAGACCCAGTACTTC. It is translated as CAWSVGRTGTAGETQYF.

The gene calls are TRBV7-6 and TRBJ2-2, with 11 bases identical to TRBD2. In germline, CDR1 is SGHVS, CDR2 FNYEAQ. The ends lost 1 base at V and 5 bases at J; junction bases unmatched: 0. The length of the CDR3 is 15 residues. The CDR3, as DNA: TGTGCCAGCAGCTTAGGACTAGCGGGAACCGGGGAGCTGTTTTTT. This gives the protein CASSLGLAGTGELFF.

The genes are TRBV10-3 and TRBJ1-3; D is undetermined. The CDR3 is made up of 17 amino acids. Germline assignment: CDR1 ENHRY and CDR2 SYGVKD. The germline V and J ends were trimmed by 6 bases and 4 bases, with 22 bases remaining between them. CDR3 sequence: CAIRSLYPGLGGNTIYF. Written as DNA, the CDR3 is TGTGCCATCAGATCTCTCTACCCTGGTCTAGGAGGAAACACCATATATTTT.